The entry below describes one T cell receptor (beta chain). These data belong to a study of blood T cell repertoires in COVID-19. Study information: There were acute and convalescent COVID-19 samples, and they came from the United States, Italy and Spain. Nucleic acid was either cDNA or gDNA, and it came from T cells, B-cell-depleted T cells, or PBMCs.

This CDR3 has 14 residues. Germline V gene lookup returns CDR1 KGHSH and CDR2 LQKENI. After removal of 2 bases from V and 5 bases from J, the junction contained 1 base not matched to a gene. In the original analysis: Nucleated cell number was recorded as an estimate derived from reference gene primer amplification. The data were produced by immunoSEQ multiplex PCR, yet TCRdb's version contains in-frame clones alone and is incomplete. V, J and clone size are taken as reported in that table, and D and trimming were inferred from the DNA itself. The sample records about 150,000 clones, approximately 80% being singletons. The Seattle patients joined while their infection was active and were tracked longitudinally afterward.

The specimen sequenced was peripheral blood. The rearrangement joins TRBV18 to TRBJ2-2; 8 positions agree with TRBD1. The origin of this receptor is a woman aged 55 to 70 with COVID-19, enrolled during active disease. The CDR3 coding sequence is TGTGCCAGCTCACCAAACAGGGGGACCGGGGAGCTGTTTTTT. Translating gives CASSPNRGTGELFF.